The sequence of this T cell receptor (beta chain) was determined in a study of cytomegalovirus exposure and HLA in healthy donors. Study-wide context: The platform used for the 120 or so validation repertoires matched that of the approximately 670 first-cohort repertoires, a later analysis reported. The study's findings and limits: One later analysis, an examination of the 120 or so validation repertoires, found that first-cohort TCR clusters tended to co-occur in them. A few chains tied to CMV proved CMV antigen-specific in vitro. High specificity and sensitivity for cytomegalovirus status were reported for the classifier.

Looked up from germline, CDR1 is SGHVS and CDR2 is FQNEAQ. The CDR3 covers 14 residues. V was clipped by 5 bases and J by 5 bases, with 12 bases between them. Method: immunoSEQ multiplex PCR; TCRdb's copy keeps in-frame clones and lacks some. The sample has tens of thousands of clones, around 94% seen once. Comments on this clone: Antigen specificity is unknown.

Sequencing input: PBMCs. The chain uses TRBV7-8 and TRBJ2-2, with D hard to call. This sequence was found in a woman between 18 and 29 years old in good health and CMV-seronegative. The CDR3 DNA is TGTGCCAGCAGCCTATCGCGCGGTACCGGGGAGCTGTTTTTT. The encoded protein is CASSLSRGTGELFF. Filled out from reference TRBV7-8 and TRBJ2-2, the complete variable domain reads GAGVSQSPRYKVAKRGQDVALRCDPISGHVSLFWYQQALGQGPEFLTYFQNEAQLDKSGLPSDRFFAERPEGSVSTLKIQRTQQEDSAVYLCASSLSRGTGELFFGEGSRLTVL.